A selection of T cell receptor beta chains follows, all from one sample in a study of OX40 agonist ivuxolimab in advanced cancers. This table comes from immunoSEQ multiplex PCR, and its TCRdb copy is limited to in-frame clones, with some not included. The sample includes 65,000 to 85,000 clones, around 84% of them seen just once. The sample here was CD4+ or CD8+ T cells sorted from blood, taken in a trial of the OX40 agonist ivuxolimab. These receptors were taken from an adult with an advanced solid tumor such as melanoma, head and neck, liver or kidney cancer. Each CDR3 is given with its conserved first and last residue. The D gene is left open where the match is weak. Expanded clones are given a class, and other clones once, few, many or no size at all.

d_gene | abundance | j_gene | v_gene | CDR3nt | CDR3aa
TRBD2 | - | TRBJ2-7 | TRBV5-1 | TGCGCCAGCAGCTTGGCCGGGAGGGGATCCTACGAGCAGTACTTC | CASSLAGRGSYEQYF
TRBD2 | - | TRBJ2-1 | TRBV4-1 | TGCGCCAGCAGCCAAGGCTCTAGCGGGAGTAAAAATGAGCAGTTCTTC | CASSQGSSGSKNEQFF
TRBD1 | - | TRBJ2-7 | TRBV5-1 | TGCGCCAGCAGCTTGGATGGGACAGTCTCCTACGAGCAGTACTTC | CASSLDGTVSYEQYF
- | - | TRBJ1-5 | TRBV7-5 | TGTGCCAGCAGCTCGACAGCTAGCAATCAGCCCCAGCATTTT | CASSSTASNQPQHF
- | - | TRBJ2-5 | TRBV28 | TGTGCCAGCAGTTTGGGCGGGCAAGAGACCCAGTACTTC | CASSLGGQETQYF
- | - | TRBJ2-4 | TRBV10-3 | TGTGCCATCAACGACGACAGGATGAACATTCAGTACTTC | CAINDDRMNIQYF
- | - | TRBJ2-7 | TRBV6-6 | TGTGCCAGCAGTTACGAATACGAGCAGTACTTC | CASSYEYEQYF
TRBD1 | - | TRBJ1-4 | TRBV19 | TGTGCCAGTAGTTTACCGTCGGGACAGGGGGATGAAAAACTGTTTTTT | CASSLPSGQGDEKLFF
TRBD1 | - | TRBJ2-5 | TRBV5-1 | TGCGCCAGCAGCCAAACGGGGACAGGCGTTTGGGGAGAGACCCAGTACTTC | CASSQTGTGVWGETQYF
- | - | TRBJ2-5 | TRBV7-7 | TGTGCTAGCAGCTTAGGGCTAGCACAAGAGACCCAGTACTTC | CASSLGLAQETQYF
- | - | TRBJ1-5 | TRBV23-1 | TGCGCCAGCGGCCCAAAGAAGAGGGCTTATAGCAATCAGCCCCAGCATTTT | CASGPKKRAYSNQPQHF
- | - | TRBJ2-1 | TRBV7-3 | TGTGCCAGCAGCGTTACGGCATTTTATGAGCAGTTCTTC | CASSVTAFYEQFF
- | - | TRBJ2-2 | TRBV2 | TGTGCCAGCGGCCCCGGGGAGCTGTTTTTT | CASGPGELFF
TRBD1 | - | TRBJ2-1 | TRBV10-3 | TGTGCCATCAGGAGGATGGGGACAGCCTACAATGAGCAGTTCTTC | CAIRRMGTAYNEQFF
TRBD1 | - | TRBJ1-5 | TRBV27 | TGTGCCAGCAGTCCGGACAGGGGCCAGCCCCAGCATTTT | CASSPDRGQPQHF
TRBD2 | - | TRBJ2-7 | TRBV5-1 | TGCGCCAGCAGCGGCGGGCTAGCGGGACTCGAGCAGTACTTC | CASSGGLAGLEQYF
- | - | TRBJ2-7 | TRBV9 | TGTGCCAGCAGCGTAGAAGAGGTAGCGGAAAGCTCCTACGAGCAGTACTTC | CASSVEEVAESSYEQYF
- | - | TRBJ2-5 | TRBV5-4 | TGTGCCAGCACCTCGGAGGGGGGGCGCCGGGAGACCCAGTACTTC | CASTSEGGRRETQYF
- | - | TRBJ2-3 | TRBV28 | TGTGCCAGCAGTTTACCGGAGGAGACGCAGTATTTT | CASSLPEETQYF
TRBD1 | once | TRBJ1-2 | TRBV28 | TGTGCCAGCAGGCACGACAGGGGGCCATATGGCTACACCTTC | CASRHDRGPYGYTF
- | - | TRBJ2-7 | TRBV5-6 | TGTGCCAGCAGCTTGAAAGGATACGAGCAGTACTTC | CASSLKGYEQYF
- | - | TRBJ1-3 | TRBV7-3 | TGTGCCAGCGGGGCGGGAAACACCATATATTTT | CASGAGNTIYF